The next 29 T cell receptor beta chains were all read from a single sample in a study of cytomegalovirus exposure and HLA in healthy donors (dated by TCRdb to about 2017). Library prep was done by the immunoSEQ multiplex PCR assay. TCRdb took this table from immuneACCESS and kept in-frame rearrangements with V and J called. Such tables lack part of the clones; where checked against another copy, unresolved V genes explain under half of the gap, and the rest is unexplained. The sample table holds approximately 280,000 clones, of which 86% were seen once. Less than 1.2% of the sample is held by the ten biggest clonotypes. The sequenced sample consisted of PBMCs. Receptors originate from a woman under 30 in good health and CMV-seronegative.

This chain connects TRBV4-1 to TRBJ2-2; maybe TRBD1 (5 bases). Per germline, CDR1 MGHRA and CDR2 YSYEKL. Trimming removed 0 bases from V and 1 base from J, with 12 bases in between. This CDR3 comprises 17 residues. CDR3 nucleotides: TGCGCCAGCAGCCAAGACGAGATCGACAGGAACACCGGGGAGCTGTTTTTT. Translation gives CASSQDEIDRNTGELFF.

The rearrangement joins TRBV18 to TRBJ2-7; 11 bases are a match to TRBD2. Per the germline V gene, CDR1 is KGHSH and CDR2 is LQKENI. Trimming removed 0 bases from V and 0 bases from J; junction bases left unmatched: 1. The CDR3 loop spans 16 amino acids. CDR3 region: CASSPPGTSGSYEQYF. CDR3 DNA sequence: TGTGCCAGCTCACCACCGGGGACTAGCGGCTCCTACGAGCAGTACTTC.

The genes are TRBV4-3 and TRBJ1-1, with D possibly being TRBD1 (5 bases). CDR1 is LGHNA and CDR2 is YSLEER in the germline V gene. Trimming removed 0 bases at V and 5 bases at J, with 16 bases between. The CDR3 length is 16 residues. The CDR3 sequence: CASSQDTPGLGTEAFF. DNA of the CDR3: TGCGCCAGCAGCCAAGATACCCCAGGGCTAGGAACTGAAGCTTTCTTT.

This clone was found a few times. This chain connects TRBV5-4 to TRBJ2-7; 8 bases line up with TRBD2. The length of the CDR3 is 13 residues. V lost 0 bases to trimming and J lost 7 bases; unmatched junction nucleotides: 3. CDR1 SGHNT and CDR2 YYREEE come from the germline V gene (reference sequence). CDR3 amino acids: CASSLAGGREQYF. CDR3 bases: TGTGCCAGCAGCTTGGCGGGCGGGAGGGAGCAGTACTTC.

This clone was observed a few times. This chain joins TRBV5-6 and TRBJ1-2; 9 positions agree with TRBD1. CDR1 and CDR2 (germline): SGHDT, YYEEEE. Germline trimming cut 2 bases from V and 7 bases from J; bases unmatched to any gene: 6. The CDR3 is 14 residues long. For the CDR3, the DNA is TGTGCCAGCAGCTTACCGGGACAGGGCCCTGGCTACACCTTC. This encodes CASSLPGQGPGYTF. The variable domain in full, completed from reference TRBV5-6 and TRBJ1-2, reads DAGVTQSPTHLIKTRGQQVTLRCSPKSGHDTVSWYQQALGQGPQFIFQYYEEEERQRGNFPDRFSGHQFPNYSSELNVNALLLGDSALYLCASSLPGQGPGYTFGSGTRLTVV.

The CDR3 DNA reads TGTGCCTGGAGGGACAGGGCGGGAGGCTACACCTTC. Its protein is CAWRDRAGGYTF. The V and J genes are TRBV30 and TRBJ1-2; 8 bases map to TRBD1. The germline gives CDR1 GTSNPN, CDR2 SVGIG (reference sequence). The ends lost 3 bases at V and 8 bases at J; junction bases unmatched: 5. This CDR3 is 12 amino acids long.

The V gene is TRBV14, the J gene TRBJ1-2; tentative D call: TRBD1 (5 bases). From germline, CDR1 is SGHDN and CDR2 FVKESK. The CDR3 contains 14 residues. Trimming took off 3 bases at V and 5 bases at J, with 13 bases between the two ends. The DNA of the CDR3 is TGTGCCAGCAGCCAGGGGCAGGGCTGGTATGGCTACACCTTC. Its translation: CASSQGQGWYGYTF.

This rearrangement joins TRBV20-1 to TRBJ1-2; D gene uncertain. The V end lost 4 bases, the J end lost 2 bases, and 5 bases lay between the germline ends. The CDR3 is made up of 11 amino acids. Per germline, CDR1 DFQATT and CDR2 SNEGSKA (reference sequence). The CDR3 DNA is TGCAGTGCTACAGTCAACTATGGCTACACCTTC. This sequence encodes CSATVNYGYTF.

The chain combines TRBV19 with TRBJ1-2; TRBD1 aligns across 7 bases. This CDR3 has 15 amino acids. The junction had 12 bases not matched to a gene; V was cut back by 4 bases and J by 7 bases. The germline V gene has CDR1 LNHDA and CDR2 SQIVND (reference sequence). The CDR3 here is CASSRYRGPLPGYTF. The CDR3 DNA sequence: TGTGCCAGTAGTAGATACAGGGGTCCGCTTCCTGGCTACACCTTC.

The chain has TRBV9 and TRBJ2-7; the D gene is possibly TRBD2 (6 bases). The CDR3 runs 14 residues. V lost 2 bases and J 1 base, leaving 10 bases between the germline ends. Germline CDR1 is SGDLS and CDR2 is YYNGEE. CDR3 loop: CASSVGGLSYEQYF. The CDR3 region has the DNA TGTGCCAGCAGCGTGGGAGGACTGTCCTACGAGCAGTACTTC.

The CDR3 DNA reads TGTGCCAGCAGCCAAAGACAGACGGCTCGGCAAGCTTTCTTT. Translated, it gives CASSQRQTARQAFF. V gene TRBV7-2 combines with J gene TRBJ1-1; maybe TRBD1 (5 bases). Germline loops: CDR1 SGHTA, CDR2 FQGNSA. The CDR3 is 14 amino acids. Trimming took 5 bases from V and 9 from J, leaving 19 bases between them.

This clone was detected once. The DNA for the CDR3 is TGTGCCGGGACTAGCGGGAGGGAATATACCTACGAGCAGTACTTC. Translating it yields CAGTSGREYTYEQYF. The chain recombines TRBV30 with TRBJ2-7, with 16 bases aligning to TRBD2. CDR1 GTSNPN and CDR2 SVGIG come from the germline V gene (reference sequence). This CDR3 has 15 amino acids. The trim removed 8 bases at V and 2 bases at J, leaving 6 bases unmatched. The full variable domain, in which reference TRBV30 and TRBJ2-7 provide the parts outside the CDR3, is SQTIHQWPATLVQPVGSPLSLECTVEGTSNPNLYWYRQAAGRGLQLLFYSVGIGQISSEVPQNLSASRPQDRQFILSSKKLLLSDSGFYLCAGTSGREYTYEQYFGPGTRLTVT.

V and J are TRBV28 and TRBJ1-2, with D unclear. The V end lost 4 bases, the J end lost 3 bases, and 21 bases lay between the germline ends. Germline CDR1 MDHEN, CDR2 SYDVKM. This CDR3 is 17 amino acids long. The CDR3 here is CASSYPSGGDPYYGYTF. Written as DNA, the CDR3 is TGTGCCAGCAGTTATCCATCCGGCGGCGACCCTTACTATGGCTACACCTTC.

J is TRBJ2-7 and V is TRBV30; 10 nucleotides agree with TRBD2. The CDR3 has 18 residues. Per the germline V gene, CDR1 is GTSNPN and CDR2 is SVGIG (reference sequence). J was trimmed by 3 bases and V by 1 base; bases with no gene match: 15. This CDR3 is CAWSAGTSVNAALYEQYF. The CDR3, as DNA: TGTGCCTGGAGTGCGGGGACTAGCGTAAATGCGGCCCTCTACGAGCAGTACTTC.

This chain uses TRBV7-9 with TRBJ2-1, with 9 bases matching TRBD1. Germline trimming cut 5 bases from V and 4 bases from J; bases unmatched to any gene: 6. The CDR3 is 15 residues long. The germline gives CDR1 SEHNR, CDR2 FQNEAQ (reference sequence). This chain's CDR3 is CASSPGQGPYNEQFF. The CDR3 DNA is TGTGCCAGCAGCCCCGGACAGGGGCCTTACAATGAGCAGTTCTTC.

The CDR3, as DNA: TGTGCCAGCAGCCCCCGGGACAAGTCACAGCCCCAGCATTTT. It translates to CASSPRDKSQPQHF. V and J are TRBV7-2 and TRBJ1-5, with D tentatively TRBD1 (6 bases). The CDR3 extends over 14 amino acids. Germline CDR1 and CDR2: SGHTA and FQGNSA. V was clipped by 5 bases and J by 7 bases, with 15 bases between them. Using reference TRBV7-2 and TRBJ1-5 for the parts outside the CDR3, the full variable domain is GAGVSQSPSNKVTEKGKDVELRCDPISGHTALYWYRQSLGQGLEFLIYFQGNSAPDKSGLPSDRFSAERTGGSVSTLTIQRTQQEDSAVYLCASSPRDKSQPQHFGDGTRLSIL.

The chain links TRBV19 to TRBJ1-1; D is perhaps TRBD1 (6 bases). The germline gives CDR1 LNHDA, CDR2 SQIVND (reference sequence). The ends were cut back, 3 bases at V and 1 base at J, with 9 bases in the middle. This CDR3 has 14 residues. CDR3 nucleotide sequence: TGTGCCAGTAGTATCACGACAGGGAACACTGAAGCTTTCTTT. This codes for CASSITTGNTEAFF.

This clone appeared a few times. The chain is built from TRBV30 and TRBJ2-2; D remains unclear. V dropped 3 bases and J dropped 4 bases, with 9 bases sitting between them. This CDR3 is built from 13 residues. Germline CDR1 reads GTSNPN; CDR2 reads SVGIG (reference sequence). The CDR3 DNA reads as TGTGCCTGGAGCCTAGTGGGCACCGGGGAGCTGTTTTTT. It encodes CAWSLVGTGELFF.

The chain employs TRBV27 and TRBJ2-1; no clear D gene. The germline V and J ends were trimmed by 2 bases and 1 base, with 12 bases remaining between them. The germline gives CDR1 MNHEY, CDR2 SMNVEV (reference sequence). The CDR3 runs 16 residues. CDR3 in DNA: TGTGCCAGCAGTTTACGCCCTCACAGTTCCTACAATGAGCAGTTCTTC. Translating it yields CASSLRPHSSYNEQFF.

This clone was picked up a small number of times. V gene TRBV2 combines with J gene TRBJ1-6; the D is unclear. This CDR3 is built from 14 residues. Trimming shortened V by 0 bases and J by 10 bases, and 10 bases separated the two germline ends. Germline V gene data show CDR1 as SNHLY and CDR2 as FYNNEI. CDR3: CASSEARNWSPLHF. The CDR3 nucleotides read TGTGCCAGCAGTGAAGCGCGTAATTGGTCACCCCTCCACTTT.

The J gene is TRBJ1-1, the V gene TRBV4-3; 7 nucleotides agree with TRBD1. CDR3 size: 15 residues. The V gene end was trimmed by 1 base and the J gene end by 10 bases; junction bases not matched to a gene: 12. In germline, CDR1 is LGHNA, CDR2 YSLEER. The CDR3 reads CASSQVKNRGPRAFF. Written as DNA, the CDR3 is TGCGCCAGCAGCCAAGTAAAAAACAGGGGCCCTCGAGCTTTCTTT.

The chain is built from TRBV27 and TRBJ1-1, with 8 bases matching TRBD1. Germline V gene sequence: CDR1 MNHEY, CDR2 SMNVEV (reference sequence). This CDR3 comprises 11 residues. Trimming cost V 6 bases and J 6 bases; bases outside gene matches: 0. The chain's CDR3 is CASRQGAEAFF. The CDR3 bases are TGTGCCAGCAGACAGGGGGCTGAAGCTTTCTTT.

In nucleotides, the CDR3 is TGTGCCAGCAGCGTAGGGGGGCGTTTGAATAATTCACCCCTCCACTTT. Its protein product is CASSVGGRLNNSPLHF. This chain links TRBV9 with TRBJ1-6, with D maybe TRBD1 (6 bases). Trimming pared 0 bases from V and 5 bases from J, leaving 12 bases between. Per the germline V gene, CDR1 is SGDLS and CDR2 is YYNGEE. The CDR3 has 16 amino acids.

V usage is TRBV7-8 and J usage is TRBJ2-1; D not resolved. The CDR3 has 16 amino acids. The ends were cut back, 5 bases at V and 0 bases at J, with 14 bases in the middle. CDR1 is SGHVS, CDR2 FQNEAQ, per germline. For the CDR3, the DNA is TGTGCCAGCAGCCCCCTCGCGGCAAGCTCCTACAATGAGCAGTTCTTC. The encoded protein is CASSPLAASSYNEQFF.

The CDR3 DNA reads TGTGCCAGCAGCCCCGGGACAGGGGACGAAAAACTGTTTTTT. Its protein is CASSPGTGDEKLFF. J is TRBJ1-4 and V is TRBV5-4; 10 bases agree with TRBD1. This CDR3 is 14 amino acids long. V shed 4 bases and J 8 bases; nucleotides not matched to a gene: 5. Germline-derived CDR1 and CDR2 are SGHNT and YYREEE (reference sequence).

In its sample, this clone was seen once. The chain recombines TRBV5-1 with TRBJ2-1, with TRBD2 identical over 9 bases. The ends lost 4 bases at V and 0 bases at J; junction bases unmatched: 14. This CDR3 is 19 amino acids long. Germline V CDR1 and CDR2: SGHRS, YFSETQ. The CDR3 DNA is TGCGCCAGCAGCGAAGCCGGGACTAGCTCTTCGAGCTCCTACAATGAGCAGTTCTTC. As protein: CASSEAGTSSSSSYNEQFF.

In this sample, this clone turned up once. CDR3: CASSLSGVSNQPQHF. CDR3 DNA: TGTGCCAGCAGTTTATCGGGGGTTTCAAATCAGCCCCAGCATTTT. The chain recombines TRBV28 with TRBJ1-5, with D possibly being TRBD1 (5 bases). The V end was cut by 1 base, the J end by 4 bases, with 11 bases between. Germline V lookup: CDR1 MDHEN, CDR2 SYDVKM. The length of the CDR3 is 15 residues.

In this sample, this clone turned up a few times. The chain links TRBV28 to TRBJ1-2, with D perhaps TRBD1 (5 bases). The CDR3 extends over 15 amino acids. V lost 7 bases, J lost 2 bases, and 17 bases lay in between. CDR1 and CDR2 from the germline V gene are MDHEN and SYDVKM. The CDR3 loop reads CASTSEGRWNYGYTF. DNA of the CDR3: TGTGCCAGCACCTCGGAGGGGCGATGGAACTATGGCTACACCTTC.

This clone has more than one count but fewer than ten. This chain uses TRBV19 with TRBJ2-7; D is undetermined. The V and J ends lost 3 bases and 4 bases respectively, with 4 bases between them. The V gene's germline CDR1 is LNHDA and CDR2 SQIVND (reference sequence). The CDR3 length is 11 residues. The CDR3 here is CASSIGYEQYF. The CDR3 nucleotides read TGTGCCAGTAGTATCGGTTACGAGCAGTACTTC.